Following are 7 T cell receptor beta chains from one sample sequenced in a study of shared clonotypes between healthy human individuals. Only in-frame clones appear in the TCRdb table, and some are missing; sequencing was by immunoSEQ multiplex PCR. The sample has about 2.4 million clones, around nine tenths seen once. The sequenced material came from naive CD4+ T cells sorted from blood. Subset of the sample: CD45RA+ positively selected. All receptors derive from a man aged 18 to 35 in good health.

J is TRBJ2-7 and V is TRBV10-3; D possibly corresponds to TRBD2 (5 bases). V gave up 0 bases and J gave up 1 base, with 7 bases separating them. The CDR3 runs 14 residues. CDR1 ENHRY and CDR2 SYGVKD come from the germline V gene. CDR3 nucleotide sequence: TGTGCCATCAGTGAGTCGCGGGCGTCCTACGAGCAGTACTTC. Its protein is CAISESRASYEQYF.

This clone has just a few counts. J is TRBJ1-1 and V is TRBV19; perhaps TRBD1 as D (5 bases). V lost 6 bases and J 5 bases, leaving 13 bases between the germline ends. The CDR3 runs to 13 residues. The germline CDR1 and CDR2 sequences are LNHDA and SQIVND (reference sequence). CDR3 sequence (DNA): TGTGCCAGTAGAGGGGACGAAAGGACTGAAGCTTTCTTT. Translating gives CASRGDERTEAFF.

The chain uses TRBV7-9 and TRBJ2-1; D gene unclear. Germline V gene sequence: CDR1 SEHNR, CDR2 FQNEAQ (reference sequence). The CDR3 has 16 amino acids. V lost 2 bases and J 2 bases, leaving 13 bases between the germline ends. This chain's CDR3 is CASSLSEYLPYNEQFF. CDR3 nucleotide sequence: TGTGCCAGCAGCTTATCCGAATACTTGCCCTACAATGAGCAGTTCTTC.

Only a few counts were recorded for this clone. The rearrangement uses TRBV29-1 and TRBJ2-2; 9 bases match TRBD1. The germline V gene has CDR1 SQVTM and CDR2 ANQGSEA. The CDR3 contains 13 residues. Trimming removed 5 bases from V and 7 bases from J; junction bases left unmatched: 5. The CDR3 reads CSVQGQGNGELFF. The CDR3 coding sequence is TGCAGCGTTCAGGGACAGGGTAACGGGGAGCTGTTTTTT.

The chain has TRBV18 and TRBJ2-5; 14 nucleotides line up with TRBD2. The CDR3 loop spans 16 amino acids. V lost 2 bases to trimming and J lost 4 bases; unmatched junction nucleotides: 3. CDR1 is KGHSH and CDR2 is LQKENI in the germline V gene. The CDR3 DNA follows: TGTGCCAGCTCACCATACGGGACTAGCGGGGGAGAGACCCAGTACTTC. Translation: CASSPYGTSGGETQYF. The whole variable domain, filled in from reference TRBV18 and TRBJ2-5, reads NAGVMQNPRHLVRRRGQEARLRCSPMKGHSHVYWYRQLPEEGLKFMVYLQKENIIDESGMPKERFSAEFPKEGPSILRIQQVVRGDSAAYFCASSPYGTSGGETQYFGPGTRLLVL.

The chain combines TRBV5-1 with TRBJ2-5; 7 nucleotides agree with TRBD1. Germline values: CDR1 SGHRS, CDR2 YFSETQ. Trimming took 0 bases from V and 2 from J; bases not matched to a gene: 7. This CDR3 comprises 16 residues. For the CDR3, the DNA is TGCGCCAGCAGCTTGGACCGGGACAGACAACAAGAGACCCAGTACTTC. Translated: CASSLDRDRQQETQYF.

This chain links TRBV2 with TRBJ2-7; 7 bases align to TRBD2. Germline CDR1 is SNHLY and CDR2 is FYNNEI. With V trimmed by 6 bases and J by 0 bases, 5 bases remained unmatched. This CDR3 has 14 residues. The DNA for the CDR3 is TGTGCCAGCAGGGAGCGGGAAAGCTCCTACGAGCAGTACTTC. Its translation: CASRERESSYEQYF.